Each of the 21 T cell receptor beta chains below was sequenced from the same sample in a study of T-cell memory formation after mild COVID-19. TCRdb re-derived calls from the 5' RACE reads in MiXCR, one entry per CDR3 protein. This sample has 250,000 or so distinct CDR3 sequences, with more than 8% found just once. The sample taken for sequencing was PBMCs or a T cell subset sorted from them (not recorded which). These receptors were taken from a man aged 18-30 years who had mild COVID-19 (a few samples of this study predate the infection). Cell type and time point are not known.

The chain uses TRBV6-5 and TRBJ2-2, with a possible D match to TRBD1 (6 bases). V lost 5 bases and J 7 bases, leaving 20 bases between the germline ends. The CDR3 sequence is 16 residues long. CDR1 and CDR2 from the germline V gene are MNHEY and SVGAGI. The CDR3 coding sequence is TGTGCCAGCAGTCCTCCGAAGGGGGATTTTGGCGGGGAGCTGTTTTTT. Amino acid sequence: CASSPPKGDFGGELFF.

This clonotype was recorded a few times. The rearrangement uses TRBV4-2 and TRBJ2-1; 8 nucleotides match TRBD2. The CDR3 is 15 residues long. The germline V gene has CDR1 LGHNA and CDR2 YNFKEQ. V lost 3 bases to trimming and J lost 4 bases; unmatched junction nucleotides: 5. The CDR3 DNA reads as TGTGCCAGCAGCCAGGTAGCGGGGATTTACAATGAGCAGTTCTTC. Protein: CASSQVAGIYNEQFF.

The V gene is TRBV5-1, the J gene TRBJ2-4; D gene ambiguous. Trimming cost V 0 bases and J 8 bases, with 6 bases left between them. Per germline, CDR1 SGHRS and CDR2 YFSETQ. The CDR3 covers 12 residues. CDR3 amino acids: CASSLGSDIQYF. In nucleotides, the CDR3 is TGCGCCAGCAGCTTGGGCAGCGACATTCAGTACTTC.

There are a few counts of this clonotype. The V and J genes are TRBV2 and TRBJ2-5; 8 nucleotides agree with TRBD2. Trimming took 7 bases from V and 1 from J; bases not matched to a gene: 2. This CDR3 comprises 13 residues. Germline CDR1 and CDR2: SNHLY and FYNNEI. The CDR3 DNA reads TGTGCCAGCACACGGGGGGGCCAAGAGACCCAGTACTTC. Protein sequence: CASTRGGQETQYF.

This clonotype was seen ten or more times. The rearrangement uses TRBV9 and TRBJ1-5; TRBD1 matches at 8 bases. There are 14 residues in the CDR3. Looked up from germline, CDR1 is SGDLS and CDR2 is YYNGEE. Unmatched junction bases numbered 3, after V lost 3 bases and J lost 4 bases. CDR3 amino acids: CASSGTGHNQPQHF. CDR3 nucleotides: TGTGCCAGCAGCGGGACAGGGCATAATCAGCCCCAGCATTTT. Supplemented by reference TRBV9 and TRBJ1-5, the full variable domain reads DSGVTQTPKHLITATGQRVTLRCSPRSGDLSVYWYQQSLDQGLQFLIQYYNGEERAKGNILERFSAQQFPDLHSELNLSSLELGDSALYFCASSGTGHNQPQHFGDGTRLSIL.

This chain connects TRBV15 to TRBJ2-6, with D perhaps assigned TRBD1 or TRBD2 (5 bases each). This CDR3 comprises 15 residues. V was trimmed by 4 bases and J by 0 bases, leaving 7 bases between them. Looked up from germline, CDR1 is LNHNV and CDR2 is YYDKDF (reference sequence). The CDR3 DNA reads TGTGCCACCAGCACGAGGGGCTCTGGGGCCAACGTCCTGACTTTC. The encoded protein is CATSTRGSGANVLTF. The entire variable domain, with the rest obtained from reference TRBV15 and TRBJ2-6, is as follows: DAMVIQNPRYQVTQFGKPVTLSCSQTLNHNVMYWYQQKSSQAPKLLFHYYDKDFNNEADTPDNFQSRRPNTSFCFLDIRSPGLGDTAMYLCATSTRGSGANVLTFGAGSRLTVL.

This clonotype was observed a few times. V is TRBV5-6 and J is TRBJ1-2; D is ambiguous. Deletions cut 1 base from V and 6 bases from J, with 16 bases between. Germline V CDR1 and CDR2: SGHDT, YYEEEE. This CDR3 has 15 amino acids. CDR3 sequence reads: CASSLMGRSGDGYTF. In DNA form, the CDR3 reads TGTGCCAGCAGCTTGATGGGCAGGTCGGGTGATGGCTACACCTTC. Supplemented by reference TRBV5-6 and TRBJ1-2, the full variable domain reads DAGVTQSPTHLIKTRGQQVTLRCSPKSGHDTVSWYQQALGQGPQFIFQYYEEEERQRGNFPDRFSGHQFPNYSSELNVNALLLGDSALYLCASSLMGRSGDGYTFGSGTRLTVV.

A single count supports this clonotype. Here the CDR3 reads CASSLYAGGPPDTQYF. The CDR3 DNA follows: TGTGCCAGCAGCCTATACGCGGGGGGGCCCCCAGATACGCAGTATTTT. The J gene is TRBJ2-3, the V gene TRBV6-1, with TRBD2 identical over 9 bases. Germline CDR1 is MNHNS and CDR2 is SASEGT. V was clipped by 6 bases and J by 4 bases; unmatched bases: 11. This CDR3 is built from 16 residues.

In DNA, the CDR3 is TGTGCCAGCAGAACCGGGACAGCCCCATATGGCTACACCTTC. Translating it yields CASRTGTAPYGYTF. This rearrangement joins TRBV6-1 to TRBJ1-2; 7 bases are shared with TRBD1. V shed 6 bases, J shed 5 bases, and the junction held 9 bases outside the gene matches. The CDR3 contains 14 residues. Germline CDR1 and CDR2: MNHNS and SASEGT.

This clonotype was seen many times. The chain has TRBV5-6 and TRBJ1-2; D is uncertain. This CDR3 is 12 amino acids long. V was shortened by 3 bases and J by 5 bases, with 8 bases between the two germline ends. Germline CDR1 and CDR2: SGHDT and YYEEEE. The CDR3 loop reads CASSSGGYGYTF. CDR3 in DNA: TGTGCCAGCAGCTCCGGTGGATATGGCTACACCTTC.

The chain links TRBV11-1 to TRBJ2-7; 8 bases match TRBD2. V lost 5 bases and J lost 0; bases outside the gene matches: 6. The CDR3 extends over 15 amino acids. Germline assignment: CDR1 SGHAT and CDR2 FQDESV (reference sequence). The CDR3 loop is CASSQTSGPSYEQYF. CDR3 nucleotide sequence: TGTGCCAGCAGCCAAACTAGCGGCCCCTCCTACGAGCAGTACTTC.

In nucleotides, the CDR3 is TGTGCCAGCAGTGGACTAGCGGGGGTGGGTGGGGCCAACGTCCTGACTTTC. Translation gives CASSGLAGVGGANVLTF. The chain links TRBV6-5 to TRBJ2-6, with 13 bases lining up with TRBD2. The germline V gene encodes CDR1 MNHEY and CDR2 SVGAGI. CDR3 length: 17 residues. After removal of 5 bases from V and 3 bases from J, the junction contained 4 bases not matched to a gene.

V is TRBV7-2 and J is TRBJ2-1; 10 bases are a match to TRBD2. J lost 7 bases, V lost 4 bases, and 7 bases had no gene match. Germline assignment: CDR1 SGHTA and CDR2 FQGNSA. This CDR3 is 15 amino acids long. CDR3 region: CASSSSGGAGNEQFF. The DNA of the CDR3 is TGTGCCAGCAGCTCCAGCGGGGGGGCCGGGAATGAGCAGTTCTTC.

This clonotype was seen a few times. The chain has TRBV20-1 and TRBJ1-2; TRBD1 agrees at 9 bases. The V gene's germline CDR1 is DFQATT and CDR2 SNEGSKA (reference sequence). With 2 bases clipped from V and 4 bases from J, the junction kept 5 bases outside the gene matches. The CDR3 is 14 residues long. The CDR3 nucleotides read TGCAGTGCTAGACTGGACAGGGGCCGCTATGGCTACACCTTC. The encoded protein is CSARLDRGRYGYTF.

This clonotype was observed a handful of times. The chain has TRBV4-3 and TRBJ2-1, with TRBD2 identical over 8 bases. With 0 bases clipped from V and 4 bases from J, the junction kept 8 bases outside the gene matches. This CDR3 region has 17 residues. Germline CDR1 reads LGHNA; CDR2 reads YSLEER. The CDR3 protein is CASSQDPPGGTYNEQFF. CDR3 sequence (DNA): TGCGCCAGCAGCCAAGATCCCCCGGGGGGGACATACAATGAGCAGTTCTTC.

In its sample, this clonotype was seen a few times. This chain joins TRBV7-3 and TRBJ2-1, with 9 bases that match TRBD2. The CDR3 extends over 18 amino acids. Germline V gives CDR1 SGHTA, CDR2 FQGTGA. Losses at the gene ends were 2 bases for V and 7 bases for J; bases not matched to a gene: 15. The CDR3 coding sequence is TGTGCCAGCAGCTTAGATCTAGGTAGCGGGGGAAGAGGGAATGAGCAGTTCTTC. Translated: CASSLDLGSGGRGNEQFF.

This clonotype has more than one count but fewer than ten. This sequence joins TRBV7-2 and TRBJ1-5; TRBD1 aligns across 10 bases. The CDR3 loop spans 13 amino acids. Germline-derived CDR1 and CDR2 are SGHTA and FQGNSA. J was trimmed by 5 bases and V by 5 bases; bases with no gene match: 0. The CDR3 DNA is TGTGCCAGCAGCGGACAGGGGGATCAGCCCCAGCATTTT. Protein: CASSGQGDQPQHF.

This clonotype has only a few counts. The rearrangement joins TRBV15 to TRBJ1-2, with unresolved D. This CDR3 comprises 17 residues. The germline V and J ends were trimmed by 0 bases and 7 bases, with 21 bases remaining between them. Germline CDR1 LNHNV, CDR2 YYDKDF (reference sequence). The CDR3 here is CATSRDTTDVRSGGYTF. DNA of the CDR3: TGTGCCACCAGCAGAGATACCACAGATGTTCGATCGGGTGGCTACACCTTC.

The V gene is TRBV5-1, the J gene TRBJ2-7; D not resolved. In germline, CDR1 is SGHRS, CDR2 YFSETQ. CDR3 length: 14 residues. Trimming left V 1 base short and J 6 bases short, with 14 bases between. This CDR3 is CASSLHTRVGEQYF. The CDR3 DNA reads as TGCGCCAGCAGCTTGCACACCCGGGTCGGCGAGCAGTACTTC.

This clonotype has a handful of counts. The chain has TRBV19 and TRBJ2-2; TRBD1 is a possible D gene (5 bases). Trimming pared 2 bases from V and 5 bases from J, leaving 21 bases between. Germline loops: CDR1 LNHDA, CDR2 SQIVND (reference sequence). The CDR3 runs 18 residues. The chain's CDR3 is CASSIFGLGQGMTGELFF. CDR3 DNA sequence: TGTGCCAGTAGTATATTCGGCCTGGGCCAGGGTATGACCGGGGAGCTGTTTTTT.

This clonotype was seen many times. The rearrangement links TRBV5-1 to TRBJ1-2; a possible D gene is TRBD1 (5 bases). V dropped 0 bases and J dropped 8 bases, with 14 bases sitting between them. The CDR3 length is 14 residues. The V gene's germline CDR1 is SGHRS and CDR2 YFSETQ. The CDR3 coding sequence is TGCGCCAGCAGCTTGGGGACCCCCGAGGGGGGCTACACCTTC. Amino acids: CASSLGTPEGGYTF.